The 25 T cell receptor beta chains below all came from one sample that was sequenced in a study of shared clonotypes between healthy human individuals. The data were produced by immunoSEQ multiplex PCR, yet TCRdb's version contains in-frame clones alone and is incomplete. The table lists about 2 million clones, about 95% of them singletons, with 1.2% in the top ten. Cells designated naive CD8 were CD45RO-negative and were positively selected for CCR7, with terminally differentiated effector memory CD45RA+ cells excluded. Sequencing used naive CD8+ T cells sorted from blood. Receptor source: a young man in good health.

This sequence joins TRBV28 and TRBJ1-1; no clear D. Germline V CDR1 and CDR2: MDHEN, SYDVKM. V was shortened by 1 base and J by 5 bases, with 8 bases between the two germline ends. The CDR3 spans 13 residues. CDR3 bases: TGTGCCAGCAGTTTATTAAGGGATACTGAAGCTTTCTTT. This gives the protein CASSLLRDTEAFF.

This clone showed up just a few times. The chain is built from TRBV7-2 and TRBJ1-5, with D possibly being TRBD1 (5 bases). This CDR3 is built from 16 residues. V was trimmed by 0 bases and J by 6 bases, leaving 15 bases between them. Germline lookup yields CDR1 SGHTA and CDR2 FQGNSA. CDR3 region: CASSLAPGTWSQPQHF. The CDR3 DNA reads TGTGCCAGCAGCTTAGCCCCCGGGACTTGGAGTCAGCCCCAGCATTTT.

Here the CDR3 DNA reads TGTGCCAGTAGTATAGACAGGGGGATCGATGAGCAGTTCTTC. Amino acids: CASSIDRGIDEQFF. The rearrangement uses TRBV19 and TRBJ2-1, with 7 bases that match TRBD1. The CDR3 has 14 residues. Germline V gene lookup returns CDR1 LNHDA and CDR2 SQIVND (reference sequence). The junction had 4 bases not matched to a gene; V was cut back by 0 bases and J by 8 bases.

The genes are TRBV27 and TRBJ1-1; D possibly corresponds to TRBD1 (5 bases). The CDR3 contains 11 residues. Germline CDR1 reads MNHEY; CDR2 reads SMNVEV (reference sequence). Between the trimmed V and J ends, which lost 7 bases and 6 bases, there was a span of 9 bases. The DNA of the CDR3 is TGTGCCAGCAAGTTAGGGGCTGAAGCTTTCTTT. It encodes CASKLGAEAFF.

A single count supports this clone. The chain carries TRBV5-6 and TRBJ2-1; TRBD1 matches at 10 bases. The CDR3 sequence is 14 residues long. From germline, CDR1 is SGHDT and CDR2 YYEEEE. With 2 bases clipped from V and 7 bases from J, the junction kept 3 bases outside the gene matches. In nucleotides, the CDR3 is TGTGCCAGCAGCTTTGGGACAGGGGTGAATGAGCAGTTCTTC. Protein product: CASSFGTGVNEQFF.

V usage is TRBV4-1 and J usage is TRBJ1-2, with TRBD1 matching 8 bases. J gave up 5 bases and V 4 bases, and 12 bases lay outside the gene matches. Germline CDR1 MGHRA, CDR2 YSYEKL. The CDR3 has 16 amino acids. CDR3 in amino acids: CASSPGQGAPAYGYTF. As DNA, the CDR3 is TGCGCCAGCAGCCCCGGGCAGGGGGCCCCCGCGTATGGCTACACCTTC.

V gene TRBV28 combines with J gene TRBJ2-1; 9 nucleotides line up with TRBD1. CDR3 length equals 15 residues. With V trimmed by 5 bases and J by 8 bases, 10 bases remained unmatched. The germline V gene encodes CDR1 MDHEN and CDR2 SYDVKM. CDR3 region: CASSLTGTGFYEQFF. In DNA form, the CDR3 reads TGTGCCAGCAGTCTCACCGGGACAGGGTTTTATGAGCAGTTCTTC.

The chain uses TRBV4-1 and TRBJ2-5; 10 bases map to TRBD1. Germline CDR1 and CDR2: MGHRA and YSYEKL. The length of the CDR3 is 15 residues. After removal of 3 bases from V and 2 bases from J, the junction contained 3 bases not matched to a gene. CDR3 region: CASSQRTGGQETQYF. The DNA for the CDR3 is TGCGCCAGCAGCCAGAGGACAGGGGGTCAAGAGACCCAGTACTTC.

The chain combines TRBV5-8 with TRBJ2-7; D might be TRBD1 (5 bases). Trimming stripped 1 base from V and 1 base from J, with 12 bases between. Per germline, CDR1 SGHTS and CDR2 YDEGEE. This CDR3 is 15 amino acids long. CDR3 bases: TGTGCCAGCAGCTTGAGGGAACAGGAATCCTACGAGCAGTACTTC. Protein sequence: CASSLREQESYEQYF.

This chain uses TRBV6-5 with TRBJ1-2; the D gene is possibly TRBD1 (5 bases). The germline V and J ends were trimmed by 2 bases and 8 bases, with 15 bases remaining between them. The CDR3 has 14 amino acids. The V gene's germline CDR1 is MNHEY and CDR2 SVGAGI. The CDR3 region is CASSYAEGFDGYTF. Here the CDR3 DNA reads TGTGCCAGCAGTTACGCGGAGGGGTTCGACGGCTACACCTTC.

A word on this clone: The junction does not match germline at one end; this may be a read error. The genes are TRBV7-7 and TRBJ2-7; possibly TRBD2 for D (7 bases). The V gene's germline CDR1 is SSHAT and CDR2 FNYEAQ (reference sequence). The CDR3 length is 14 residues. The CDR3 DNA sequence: TGTGCTAGCAGCTTAGCGGGCAGGGGAGACGAGCAGTACTTC. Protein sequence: CASSLAGRGDEQYF.

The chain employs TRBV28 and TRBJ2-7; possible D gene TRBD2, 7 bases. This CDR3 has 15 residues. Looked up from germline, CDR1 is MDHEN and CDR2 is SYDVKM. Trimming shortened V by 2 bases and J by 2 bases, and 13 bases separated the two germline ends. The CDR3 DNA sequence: TGTGCCAGCAGTTTAAGTCGGGGGGCGACCTACGAGCAGTACTTC. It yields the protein CASSLSRGATYEQYF.

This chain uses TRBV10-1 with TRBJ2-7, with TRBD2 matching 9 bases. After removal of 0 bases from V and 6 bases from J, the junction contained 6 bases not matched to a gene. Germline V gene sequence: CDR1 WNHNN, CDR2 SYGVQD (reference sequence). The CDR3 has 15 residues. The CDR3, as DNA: TGCGCCAGCAGTGAGTCCGGCGGGGGGGCCGGCGAGCAGTACTTC. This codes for CASSESGGGAGEQYF.

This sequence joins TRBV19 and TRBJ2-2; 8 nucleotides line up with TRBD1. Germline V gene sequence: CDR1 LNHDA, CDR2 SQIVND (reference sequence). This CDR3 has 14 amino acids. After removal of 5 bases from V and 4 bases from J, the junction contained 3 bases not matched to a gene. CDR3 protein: CASSFGQGTGELFF. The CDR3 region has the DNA TGTGCCAGTAGTTTCGGACAGGGCACCGGGGAGCTGTTTTTT. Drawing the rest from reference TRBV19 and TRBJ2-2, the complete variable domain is DGGITQSPKYLFRKEGQNVTLSCEQNLNHDAMYWYRQDPGQGLRLIYYSQIVNDFQKGDIAEGYSVSREKKESFPLTVTSAQKNPTAFYLCASSFGQGTGELFFGEGSRLTVL.

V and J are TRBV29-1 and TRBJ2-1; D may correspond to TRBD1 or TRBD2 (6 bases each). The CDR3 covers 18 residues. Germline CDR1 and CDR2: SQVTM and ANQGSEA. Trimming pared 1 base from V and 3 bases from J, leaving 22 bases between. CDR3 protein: CSVEGGASPPMGYNEQFF. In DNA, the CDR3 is TGCAGCGTTGAAGGGGGGGCTAGTCCCCCTATGGGCTACAATGAGCAGTTCTTC.

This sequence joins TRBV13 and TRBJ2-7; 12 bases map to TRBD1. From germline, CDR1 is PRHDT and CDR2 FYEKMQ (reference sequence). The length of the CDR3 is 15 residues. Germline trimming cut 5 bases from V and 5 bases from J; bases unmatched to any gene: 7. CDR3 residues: CASSEGTGGGDEQYF. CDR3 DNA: TGTGCCAGCAGCGAAGGGACAGGGGGCGGCGACGAGCAGTACTTC.

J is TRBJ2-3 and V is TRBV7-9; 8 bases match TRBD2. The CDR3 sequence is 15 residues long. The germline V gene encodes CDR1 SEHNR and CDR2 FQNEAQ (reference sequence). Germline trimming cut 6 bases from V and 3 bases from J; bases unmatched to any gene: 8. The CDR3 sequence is CASSFPSGLTDTQYF. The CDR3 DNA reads TGTGCCAGCAGTTTTCCTAGCGGGCTTACAGATACGCAGTATTTT. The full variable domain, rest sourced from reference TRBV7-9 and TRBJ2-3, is DTGVSQNPRHKITKRGQNVTFRCDPISEHNRLYWYRQTLGQGPEFLTYFQNEAQLEKSRLLSDRFSAERPKGSFSTLEIQRTEQGDSAMYLCASSFPSGLTDTQYFGPGTRLTVL.

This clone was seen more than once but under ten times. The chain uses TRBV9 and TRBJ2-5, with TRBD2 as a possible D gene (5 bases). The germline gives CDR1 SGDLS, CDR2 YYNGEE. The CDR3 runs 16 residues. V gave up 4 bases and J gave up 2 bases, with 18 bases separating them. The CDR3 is CASSPQDVGIQETQYF. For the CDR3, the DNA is TGTGCCAGCAGCCCTCAAGATGTCGGGATTCAAGAGACCCAGTACTTC.

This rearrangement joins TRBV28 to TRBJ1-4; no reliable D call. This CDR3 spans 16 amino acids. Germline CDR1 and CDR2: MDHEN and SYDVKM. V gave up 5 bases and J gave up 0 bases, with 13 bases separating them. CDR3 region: CASSISPVTTNEKLFF. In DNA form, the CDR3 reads TGTGCCAGCAGTATCAGCCCGGTTACAACTAATGAAAAACTGTTTTTT.

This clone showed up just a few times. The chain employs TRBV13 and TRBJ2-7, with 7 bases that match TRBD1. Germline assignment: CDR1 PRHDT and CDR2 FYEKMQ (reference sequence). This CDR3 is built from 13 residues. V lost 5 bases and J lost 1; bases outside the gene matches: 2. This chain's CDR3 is CASSTGQSYEQYF. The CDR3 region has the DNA TGTGCCAGCAGCACGGGACAGTCCTACGAGCAGTACTTC.

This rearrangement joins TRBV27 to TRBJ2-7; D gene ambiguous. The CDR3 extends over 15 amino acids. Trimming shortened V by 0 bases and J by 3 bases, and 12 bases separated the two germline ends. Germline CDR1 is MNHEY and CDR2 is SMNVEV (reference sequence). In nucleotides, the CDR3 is TGTGCCAGCAGTTTATCCGGTTGGGTGAGCTACGAGCAGTACTTC. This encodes CASSLSGWVSYEQYF.

CDR3 residues: CSVEDHRRASNEQFF. CDR3 bases: TGCAGCGTTGAAGATCATAGACGAGCAAGCAATGAGCAGTTCTTC. V is TRBV29-1 and J is TRBJ2-1; no clear D gene. V dropped 0 bases and J dropped 6 bases, with 15 bases sitting between them. The CDR3 covers 15 residues. The germline V gene encodes CDR1 SQVTM and CDR2 ANQGSEA.

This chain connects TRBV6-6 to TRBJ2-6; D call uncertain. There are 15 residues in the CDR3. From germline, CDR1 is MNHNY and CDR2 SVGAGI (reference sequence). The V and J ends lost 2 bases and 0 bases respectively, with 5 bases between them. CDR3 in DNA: TGTGCCAGCAGTTACGGGCCCTCTGGGGCCAACGTCCTGACTTTC. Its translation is CASSYGPSGANVLTF.

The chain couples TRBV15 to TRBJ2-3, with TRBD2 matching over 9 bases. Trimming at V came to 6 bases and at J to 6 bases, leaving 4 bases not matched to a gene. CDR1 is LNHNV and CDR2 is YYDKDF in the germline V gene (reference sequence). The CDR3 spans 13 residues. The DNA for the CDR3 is TGTGCCACCAGTAGTAGCGGGAGTGATACGCAGTATTTT. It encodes CATSSSGSDTQYF.

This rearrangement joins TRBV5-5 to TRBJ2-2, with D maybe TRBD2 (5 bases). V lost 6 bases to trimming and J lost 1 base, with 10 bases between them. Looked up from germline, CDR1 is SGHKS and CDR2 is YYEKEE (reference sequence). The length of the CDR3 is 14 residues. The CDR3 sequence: CASTRTGNTGELFF. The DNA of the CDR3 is TGTGCCAGCACGCGGACTGGGAACACCGGGGAGCTGTTTTTT.